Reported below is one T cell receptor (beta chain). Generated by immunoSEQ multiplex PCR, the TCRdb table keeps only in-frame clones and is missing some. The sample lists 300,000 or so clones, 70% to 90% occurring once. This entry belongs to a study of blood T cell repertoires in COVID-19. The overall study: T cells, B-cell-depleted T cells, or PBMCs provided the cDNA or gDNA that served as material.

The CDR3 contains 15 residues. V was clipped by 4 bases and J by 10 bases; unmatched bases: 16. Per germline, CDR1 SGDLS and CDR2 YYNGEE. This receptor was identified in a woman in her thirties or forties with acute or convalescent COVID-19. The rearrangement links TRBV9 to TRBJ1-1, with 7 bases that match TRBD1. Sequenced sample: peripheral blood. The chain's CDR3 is CASSIPRDSPAGAFF. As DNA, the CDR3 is TGTGCCAGCAGCATCCCTAGGGACAGCCCTGCTGGAGCTTTCTTT.